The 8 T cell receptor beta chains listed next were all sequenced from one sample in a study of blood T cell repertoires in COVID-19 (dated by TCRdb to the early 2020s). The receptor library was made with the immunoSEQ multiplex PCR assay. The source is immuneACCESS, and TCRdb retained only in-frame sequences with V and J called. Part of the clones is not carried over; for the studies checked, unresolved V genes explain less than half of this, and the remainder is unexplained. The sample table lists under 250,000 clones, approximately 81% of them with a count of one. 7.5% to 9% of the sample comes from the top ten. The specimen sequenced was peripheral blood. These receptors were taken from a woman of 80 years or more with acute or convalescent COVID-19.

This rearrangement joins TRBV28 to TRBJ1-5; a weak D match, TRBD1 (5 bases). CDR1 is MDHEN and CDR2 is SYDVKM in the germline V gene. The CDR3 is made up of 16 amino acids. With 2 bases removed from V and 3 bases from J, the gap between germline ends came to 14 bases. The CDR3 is CASSLMVDRFNQPQHF. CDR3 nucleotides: TGTGCCAGCAGTTTAATGGTTGACAGATTCAATCAGCCCCAGCATTTT.

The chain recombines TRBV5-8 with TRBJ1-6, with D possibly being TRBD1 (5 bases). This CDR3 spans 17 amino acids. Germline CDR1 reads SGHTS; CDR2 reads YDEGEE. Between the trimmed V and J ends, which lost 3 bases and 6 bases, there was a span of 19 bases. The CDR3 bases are TGTGCCAGCAGCTCGGAGTGGGGGGGAGGTGTTAATTCACCCCTCCACTTT. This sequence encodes CASSSEWGGGVNSPLHF.

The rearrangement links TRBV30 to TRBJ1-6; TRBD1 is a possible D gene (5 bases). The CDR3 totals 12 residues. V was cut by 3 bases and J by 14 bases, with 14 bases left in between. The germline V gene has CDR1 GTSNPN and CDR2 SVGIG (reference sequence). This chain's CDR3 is CAWSARGGTLHF. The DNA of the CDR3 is TGTGCCTGGAGCGCAAGGGGAGGGACCCTCCACTTT.

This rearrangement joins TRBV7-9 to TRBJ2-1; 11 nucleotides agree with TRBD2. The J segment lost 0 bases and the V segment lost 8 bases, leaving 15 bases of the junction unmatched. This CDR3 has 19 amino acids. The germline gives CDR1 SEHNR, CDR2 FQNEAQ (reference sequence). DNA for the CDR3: TGTGCCAGCCCCGGGACTAGCGGAACTATAGGGAGCTCCTACAATGAGCAGTTCTTC. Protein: CASPGTSGTIGSSYNEQFF.

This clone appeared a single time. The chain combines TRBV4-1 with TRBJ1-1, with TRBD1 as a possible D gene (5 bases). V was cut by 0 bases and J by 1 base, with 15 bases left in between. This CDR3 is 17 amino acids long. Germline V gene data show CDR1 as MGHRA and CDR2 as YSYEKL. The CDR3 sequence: CASSQEGPPATNTEAFF. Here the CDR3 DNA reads TGCGCCAGCAGCCAAGAGGGGCCTCCAGCGACGAACACTGAAGCTTTCTTT.

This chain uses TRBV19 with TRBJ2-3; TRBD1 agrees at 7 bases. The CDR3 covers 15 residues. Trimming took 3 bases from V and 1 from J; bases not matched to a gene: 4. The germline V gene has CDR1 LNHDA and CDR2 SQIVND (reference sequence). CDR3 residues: CASSMTGMGTDTQYF. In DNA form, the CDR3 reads TGTGCCAGTAGTATGACAGGGATGGGCACAGATACGCAGTATTTT.

In DNA, the CDR3 is TGTGCCAGCAGTACCCGGACAGGCTGGGGGAGAATTTATGGCTACACCTTC. Translated, it gives CASSTRTGWGRIYGYTF. V and J are TRBV28 and TRBJ1-2, with 7 bases fitting TRBD1. The length of the CDR3 is 17 residues. V trimming: 5 bases; J trimming: 5 bases; junction bases outside the gene matches: 17. Germline-derived CDR1 and CDR2 are MDHEN and SYDVKM.

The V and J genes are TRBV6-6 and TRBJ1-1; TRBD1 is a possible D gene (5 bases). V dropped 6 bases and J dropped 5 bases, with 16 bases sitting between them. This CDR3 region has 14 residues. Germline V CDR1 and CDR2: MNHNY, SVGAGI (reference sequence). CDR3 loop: CASSQLMGGTEAFF. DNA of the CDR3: TGTGCCAGCAGCCAACTCATGGGGGGAACTGAAGCTTTCTTT.